Sequencing of this T cell receptor (beta chain) was carried out in a study of CD8+ T cells in alopecia areata (dated by TCRdb to the late 2010s). Broadly, across the study: The treated patients, all with moderate-to-severe alopecia areata, were enrolled in an open-label pilot trial of oral tofacitinib given at 5 to 10 mg twice daily. Tofacitinib was administered for 6 to 18 months, and 6 months of follow-up off drug were then conducted to assess delayed response and recurrence. Disease severity in treated patients was measured with the SALT score, which quantifies the percentage of affected scalp surface area. In both human patients and the C3H/HeJ mouse model, the study applied high-throughput TCRbeta sequencing to look at T cell clonal expansion in alopecia areata. On the human side, TCRbeta sequencing was run on scalp tissue and on sorted CD4+ and CD8+ peripheral blood T cells from healthy controls and from alopecia areata patients with either patchy or totalis/universalis disease. Biopsies were taken from tofacitinib-treated patients at baseline and at 4 and 24 weeks of treatment, and a later scalp biopsy was taken in several of the tofacitinib-treated patients. Scalp clonality was compared among normal scalp (n=4), patchy alopecia areata scalp (n=8), and alopecia totalis/universalis scalp (n=8). RNA was obtained with the PAXgene miRNA kit for fixed scalp, the miRNeasy kit for PBMCs, and the RNeasy kit for mouse skin. immunoSEQ multiplex PCR using 35 Vbeta forward primers and 13 Jbeta reverse primers was used to amplify TCRbeta CDR3 regions. Broad study findings and their caveats: TCR sequences shared between patients were less clear than in mice, possibly partly because of HLA diversity in the patient population. During tofacitinib treatment, many expanded lesional clones remained in scalp and blood, and this persistence may partly explain relapse after treatment is stopped. Unlike mouse skin, which is dominated by gammadelta T cells, normal human skin has resident alphabeta T cells that are also sequenced, and this complicates analysis of the scalp TCR repertoire. Compared with normal scalp, lesional scalp, particularly in alopecia totalis/universalis, had higher clonality and more expanded CD8+ clones, which suggests antigenic drive. Because the treated cohort was small and had just a single nonresponder, larger studies are needed to establish links between baseline CD8+ expansion and response. Scalp clonality and the number of expanded CD8+ clones among the top 100 scalp clones were significantly decreased by tofacitinib.

Points on this clone: The antigen it binds to is not known. No clone much larger than this one lies a single base away; base qualities are absent.

The method was the immunoSEQ multiplex PCR assay. To provide template for TCR sequencing, every sample had RNA extracted and reverse transcribed into cDNA. First-strand cDNA was synthesized using SuperScript III with a 2:1 mix of oligo-dT and random hexamers. A synthetic immune receptor repertoire was used to assess amplification bias, and residual bias was removed computationally. Under the source paper's analysis protocol: Raw reads were preprocessed to remove errors, and CDR3 was defined according to IMGT conventions as the region from the conserved cysteine to phenylalanine. Clonality was calculated as 1 minus Shannon entropy normalized by log2 of the number of productive unique TCRs. Whether each scalp clone was CD4 or CD8 was inferred by checking scalp TCRbeta sequences against the CD4 and CD8 repertoires from sorted blood. TCRdb obtained this table from immuneACCESS and retained in-frame rearrangements with V and J assigned. These tables miss some clones; where compared with another copy, unresolved V genes account for less than half of the shortfall, and the remainder is unexplained. The V and J calls and clone size come from that table; D and trimming were worked out from the DNA. The table for this sample lists roughly 280,000 clones; 60% of them were counted only once. Clones ranked in the top ten supply about 0.9% of the sample.

The label giving this sample's treatment or condition can be read as: oral pan-JAK inhibitor, 5-10 mg twice daily. Peripheral blood and lesional scalp punch biopsies were obtained from patients with alopecia areata. PBMCs were isolated by density centrifugation and stained for CD3, CD4 and CD8, and CD4+ and CD8+ T cells were sorted on a FACSAria. Relative to germline, V is 5 bases shorter and J is 2 bases shorter, with 15 bases between their ends. CDR1 and CDR2, per the germline V gene, are SGHVS and FQNEAQ. The CDR3 covers 15 residues, taking in both the cysteine and the phenylalanine. This entry keeps only the CDR3 DNA: 45 bases, framed from base 1.

The receptor comes from a human donor with alopecia areata. The rearrangement joined TRBV7-8 to TRBJ1-1; tentative D gene TRBD1, with 5 bases matching. The sequencing used CD4+ T cells sorted from blood, collected at week 52, from a patient treated with tofacitinib. The bases are TGTGCCAGCAGCCCGTTGCGCAGGGATAACACTGAAGCTTTCTTT. Translated, this is CASSPLRRDNTEAFF.